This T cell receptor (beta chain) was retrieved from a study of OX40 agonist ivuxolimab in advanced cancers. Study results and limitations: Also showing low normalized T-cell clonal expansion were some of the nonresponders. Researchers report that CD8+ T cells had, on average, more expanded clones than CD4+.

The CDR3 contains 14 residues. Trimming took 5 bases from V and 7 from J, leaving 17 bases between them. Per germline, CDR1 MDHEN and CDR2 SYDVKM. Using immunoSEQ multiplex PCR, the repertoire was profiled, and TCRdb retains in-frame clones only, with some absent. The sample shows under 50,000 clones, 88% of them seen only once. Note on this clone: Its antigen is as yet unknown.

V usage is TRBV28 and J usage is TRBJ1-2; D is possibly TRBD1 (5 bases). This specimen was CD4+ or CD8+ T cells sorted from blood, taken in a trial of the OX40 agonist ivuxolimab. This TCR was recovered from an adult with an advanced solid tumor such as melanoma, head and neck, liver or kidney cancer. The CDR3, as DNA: TGTGCCAGCAGTCCCAACGGACACATTCCTGGCTACACCTTC. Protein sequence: CASSPNGHIPGYTF.